This T cell receptor beta chain was profiled in a study of blood T cell repertoires in COVID-19 (dated by TCRdb to about 2020). For the study in its entirety: Samples from collaborators originated in the United States, Italy and Spain and spanned both the acute and convalescent phases of COVID-19. The repertoires were made available in a free public database intended to serve as a resource for research on the immune response to SARS-CoV-2. Samples came from the ongoing ImmuneRACE study (first 160 participants) plus 1,254 subjects from 6 global collaborators. Where HLA class I and class II types were available, the types were taken from metadata supplied by the sample provider, not from assay-based typing. Nearly every sample came with metadata listing a de-identified subject ID, COVID-19 status, age in years and sex. The material from the prospective study consisted of cDNA or gDNA derived from T cells, B-cell-depleted T cells, or PBMCs. Subjects who had been exposed to COVID-19, were actively infected with it, or had recovered from it provided the deeply sampled blood TCRbeta repertoires that made up the dataset. Results and caveats for the whole study, not just this receptor: The quantity of clinical and demographic metadata differed by source and by participant and was supplied without curation.

TCRbeta CDR3 regions were amplified from genomic DNA using the immunoSEQ Assay, a bias-controlled multiplex PCR. In the paper's pipeline: Within the assay, amplification of reference gene primers was used to estimate how many nucleated cells each sample contained. Sequence reads were collapsed and filtered to measure the absolute abundance of every unique TCRbeta CDR3 rearrangement. For each sample, productive Simpson clonality was calculated by taking the square root of Simpson's diversity index across productive rearrangements. The clones in this table, taken by TCRdb from immuneACCESS, are in-frame only. Not every clone is retained; where verified, under half of the shortfall comes from an unresolved V gene, and the cause of the rest is unknown. V and J calls and clone size follow that table, whereas D and trimming were derived from the DNA. The sample table shows about 260,000 clones, and about 83% are seen once. The ten largest clones take up roughly 2% of the sample.

Participants in the prospective study were aged about 18 to 89 years, lived in about two dozen United States geographic areas, and enrolled through a virtual design. In the prospective study, participants were assigned to cohorts based on the clinical history participants reported in a screening survey and a study questionnaire. Recovered participants in ImmuneRACE Cohort 3 were defined as having two consecutive negative NP/OP PCR tests, clearance from a healthcare professional, or resolution of symptoms. In the prospective study, mobile phlebotomists collected whole blood, serum and a nasopharyngeal or oropharyngeal swab from each participant. Participants in the prospective study had the option to provide additional blood draws and questionnaires over an approximately two-month period. Prospective study blood samples were shipped either frozen or at room temperature before DNA extraction. Notes on this clone: Its antigen specificity is not known. Base quality data are lacking; no much larger clone is found one base away.

Sequenced: PBMCs or T cells enriched from blood (not recorded which). The sequence was collected from a woman in her fifties or sixties who had recovered from COVID-19.

This receptor carries the CDR3 CASSEDRSEAFF. The nucleotide sequence reads TGTGCCAGCAGTGAAGACAGAAGTGAAGCTTTCTTT. The sequence joins TRBV2 to TRBJ1-1, with the identity of the D gene unclear. Via the germline V gene, CDR1 is SNHLY and CDR2 FYNNEI. Deletion took 1 base off V and 7 bases off J, with a span of 7 bases between the germline ends. Counted from cysteine to phenylalanine, this CDR3 has 12 amino acids. The kept DNA is CDR3 alone, 36 bases in frame from the first base.